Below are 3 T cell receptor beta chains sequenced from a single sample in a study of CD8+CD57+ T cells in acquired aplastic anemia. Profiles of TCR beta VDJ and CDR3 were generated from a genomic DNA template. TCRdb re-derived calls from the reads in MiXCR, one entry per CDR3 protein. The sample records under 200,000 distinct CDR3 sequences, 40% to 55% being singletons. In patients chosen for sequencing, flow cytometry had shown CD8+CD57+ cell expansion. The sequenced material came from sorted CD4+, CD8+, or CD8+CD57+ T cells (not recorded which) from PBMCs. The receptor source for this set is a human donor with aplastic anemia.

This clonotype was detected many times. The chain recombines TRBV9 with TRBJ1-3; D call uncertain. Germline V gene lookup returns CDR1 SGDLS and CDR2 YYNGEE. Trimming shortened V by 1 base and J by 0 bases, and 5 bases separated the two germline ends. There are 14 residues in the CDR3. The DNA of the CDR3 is TGTGCCAGCAGCGTATCTAGCTCTGGAAACACCATATATTTT. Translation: CASSVSSSGNTIYF. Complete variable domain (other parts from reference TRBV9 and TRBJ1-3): DSGVTQTPKHLITATGQRVTLRCSPRSGDLSVYWYQQSLDQGLQFLIQYYNGEERAKGNILERFSAQQFPDLHSELNLSSLELGDSALYFCASSVSSSGNTIYFGEGSWLTVV.

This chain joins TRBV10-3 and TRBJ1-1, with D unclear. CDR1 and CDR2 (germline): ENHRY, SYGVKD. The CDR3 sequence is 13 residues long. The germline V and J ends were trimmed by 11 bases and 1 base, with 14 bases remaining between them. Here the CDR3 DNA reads TGTGCCTGGAGTAGTATGGGGAACACTGAAGCTTTCTTT. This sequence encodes CAWSSMGNTEAFF.

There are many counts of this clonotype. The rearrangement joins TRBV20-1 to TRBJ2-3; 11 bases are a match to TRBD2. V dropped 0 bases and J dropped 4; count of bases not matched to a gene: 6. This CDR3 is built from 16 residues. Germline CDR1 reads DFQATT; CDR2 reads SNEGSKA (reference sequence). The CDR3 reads CSARDISGRASDTQYF. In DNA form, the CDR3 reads TGCAGTGCTAGAGATATTAGCGGGAGGGCATCAGATACGCAGTATTTT.